The next 2 T cell receptor beta chains were all read from a single sample in a study of Graves' ophthalmopathy and Graves' hyperthyroidism. The sequenced template was RNA, covering the TCR beta CDR3 region. RT-PCR in the first round used HTBI primers; a second-round multiplex PCR followed. TCRdb re-derived calls from the multiplex PCR reads in MiXCR, one entry per CDR3 protein. The sample has approximately 500,000 distinct CDR3 sequences; approximately 15% are singletons. The sample was blood. These receptors came from a woman under 40 with Graves' ophthalmopathy.

As to this clonotype: A read error may be the cause here, since a much bigger clone is one base away. The chain couples TRBV5-1 to TRBJ2-7; D uncertain. V was clipped by 9 bases and J by 7 bases, with 14 bases between them. Germline CDR1 and CDR2: SGHRS and YFSETQ. The CDR3 extends over 11 amino acids. Here the CDR3 DNA reads TGCGCCAACAAAGCCGGAGAGGAGCAGTACTTC. Translated: CANKAGEEQYF.

The gene calls are TRBV9 and TRBJ2-2, with TRBD1 matching over 7 bases. This CDR3 spans 16 amino acids. J lost 0 bases, V lost 5 bases, and 7 bases had no gene match. CDR1 SGDLS and CDR2 YYNGEE come from the germline V gene. For the CDR3, the DNA is TGTGCCAGCAGTCGGGACAGAGCGACGAACACCGGGGAGCTGTTTTTT. Protein product: CASSRDRATNTGELFF. Full variable domain (missing parts from reference TRBV9 and TRBJ2-2): DSGVTQTPKHLITATGQRVTLRCSPRSGDLSVYWYQQSLDQGLQFLIQYYNGEERAKGNILERFSAQQFPDLHSELNLSSLELGDSALYFCASSRDRATNTGELFFGEGSRLTVL.